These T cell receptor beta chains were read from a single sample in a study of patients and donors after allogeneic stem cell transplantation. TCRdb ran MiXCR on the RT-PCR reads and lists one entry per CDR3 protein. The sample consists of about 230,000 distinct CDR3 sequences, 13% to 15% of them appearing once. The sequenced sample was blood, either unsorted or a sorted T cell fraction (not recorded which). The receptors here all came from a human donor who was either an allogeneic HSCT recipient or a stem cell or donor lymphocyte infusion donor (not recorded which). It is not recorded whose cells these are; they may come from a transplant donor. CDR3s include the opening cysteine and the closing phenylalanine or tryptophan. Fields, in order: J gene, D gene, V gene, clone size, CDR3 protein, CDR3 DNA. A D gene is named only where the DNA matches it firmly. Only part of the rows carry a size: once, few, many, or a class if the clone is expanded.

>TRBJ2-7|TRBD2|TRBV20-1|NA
CSAFGTSGGDEQYF
TGCAGTGCCTTCGGGACTAGCGGGGGGGACGAGCAGTACTTC
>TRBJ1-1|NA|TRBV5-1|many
CASSRDLRDAEAFF
TGCGCCAGCAGCCGGGACCTACGGGATGCTGAAGCTTTCTTT
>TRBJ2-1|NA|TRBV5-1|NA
CASSLAVLSYNEQFF
TGCGCCAGCAGCTTGGCTGTTTTGAGTTACAATGAGCAGTTCTTC
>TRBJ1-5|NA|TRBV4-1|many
CASSHSMGWPQHF
TGCGCCAGCAGTCATTCAATGGGCTGGCCCCAGCATTTT
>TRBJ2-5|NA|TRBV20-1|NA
CSARDAVRVQETQYF
TGCAGTGCTAGAGACGCCGTTAGGGTCCAAGAGACCCAGTACTTC
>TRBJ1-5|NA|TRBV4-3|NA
CASSQDSYQPQHF
TGCGCCAGCAGCCAAGACAGTTATCAGCCCCAGCATTTT
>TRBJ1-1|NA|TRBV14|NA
CASSQTLSTNTEAFF
TGTGCCAGCAGCCAAACGTTATCGACGAACACTGAAGCTTTCTTT
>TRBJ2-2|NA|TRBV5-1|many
CASSPTVTGELFF
TGCGCCAGCAGCCCGACGGTCACCGGGGAGCTGTTTTTT
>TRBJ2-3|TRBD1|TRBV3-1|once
CASSRLDRVTDTQYF
TGTGCCAGCAGCCGCCTTGACAGGGTCACAGATACGCAGTATTTT
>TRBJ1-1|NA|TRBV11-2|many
CASSFMWQSTEAFF
TGTGCCAGCAGCTTTATGTGGCAGAGCACTGAAGCTTTCTTT
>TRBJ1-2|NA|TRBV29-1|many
CSDLSFPYGYTF
TGCAGCGACCTGTCGTTTCCCTATGGCTACACCTTC
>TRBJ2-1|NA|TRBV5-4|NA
CASSFQANNEQFF
TGTGCCAGCAGCTTTCAGGCCAACAATGAGCAGTTCTTC
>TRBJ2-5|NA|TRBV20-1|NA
CSASRVETQQETQYF
TGCAGTGCCTCAAGGGTAGAAACCCAACAAGAGACCCAGTACTTC
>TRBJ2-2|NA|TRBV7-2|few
CASSFASVGTGELFF
TGTGCCAGCAGCTTTGCCAGCGTAGGCACCGGGGAGCTGTTTTTT
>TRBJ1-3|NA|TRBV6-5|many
CASSLSKNSGNTIYF
TGTGCCAGCAGTTTGAGTAAAAACTCTGGAAACACCATATATTTT
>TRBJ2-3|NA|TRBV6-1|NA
CASSENGARTDTQYF
TGTGCCAGCAGTGAAAACGGGGCTCGCACAGATACGCAGTATTTT
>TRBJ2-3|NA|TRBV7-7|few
CASSPGPGMSTDTQYF
TGTGCCAGCAGCCCCGGGCCGGGAATGAGCACAGATACGCAGTATTTT
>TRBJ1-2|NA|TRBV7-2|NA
CASSLDSGSYTF
TGTGCCAGCAGCTTAGATTCGGGTAGCTACACCTTC
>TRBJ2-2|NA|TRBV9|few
CASSVATFGGPGELFF
TGTGCCAGCAGCGTAGCTACTTTCGGGGGTCCCGGGGAGCTGTTTTTT
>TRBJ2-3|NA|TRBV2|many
CASSIIGGRGSTDTQYF
TGTGCCAGCAGCATCATCGGGGGGCGGGGAAGCACAGATACGCAGTATTTT
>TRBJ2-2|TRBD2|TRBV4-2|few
CASSRGGADTGELFF
TGTGCCAGCAGCCGCGGGGGGGCAGACACCGGGGAGCTGTTTTTT
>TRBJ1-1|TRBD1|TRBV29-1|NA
CSVRQGNTEAFF
TGCAGCGTCCGACAGGGCAACACTGAAGCTTTCTTT
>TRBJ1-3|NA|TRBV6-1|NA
CASSGPRLGNTIYF
TGTGCCAGCAGTGGACCGCGTCTTGGAAACACCATATATTTT
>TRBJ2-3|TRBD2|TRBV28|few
CASSFSGAGGPANTQYF
TGTGCCAGCAGTTTTAGTGGAGCGGGAGGGCCAGCAAATACGCAGTATTTT
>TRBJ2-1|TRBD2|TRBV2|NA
CASSPLLAGLGNEQFF
TGTGCCAGCAGCCCCCTCCTAGCGGGGCTGGGCAATGAGCAGTTCTTC
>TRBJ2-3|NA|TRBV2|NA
CASSVEDGSTDTQYF
TGTGCCAGCAGTGTTGAGGACGGAAGCACAGATACGCAGTATTTT
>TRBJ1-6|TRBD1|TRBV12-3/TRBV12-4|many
CASSLRQGGSPLHF
TGTGCCAGCAGTTTAAGACAGGGAGGCTCACCCCTCCACTTT
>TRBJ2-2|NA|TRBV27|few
CASRIHNTGELFF
TGTGCCAGCAGAATACACAACACCGGGGAGCTGTTTTTT
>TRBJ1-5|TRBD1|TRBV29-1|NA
CSATFWGQGNQPQHF
TGCAGCGCAACCTTTTGGGGACAGGGGAATCAGCCCCAGCATTTT
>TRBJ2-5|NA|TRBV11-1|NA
CASSLAEGRYQETQYF
TGTGCCAGCAGCTTAGCGGAGGGACGGTACCAAGAGACCCAGTACTTC
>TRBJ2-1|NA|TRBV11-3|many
CASSLGRLGEQFF
TGTGCCAGCAGCTTAGGCAGGTTGGGTGAGCAGTTCTTC
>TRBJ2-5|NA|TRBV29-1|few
CSVVGWQGTQYF
TGCAGCGTTGTAGGGTGGCAGGGGACCCAGTACTTC
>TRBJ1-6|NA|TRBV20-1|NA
CSAPGTPVDYNSPLHF
TGCAGTGCCCCTGGGACGCCTGTCGACTATAATTCACCCCTCCACTTT
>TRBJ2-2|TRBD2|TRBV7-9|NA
CASILSGSDTGELFF
TGTGCCAGCATCCTTAGCGGGAGTGACACCGGGGAGCTGTTTTTT
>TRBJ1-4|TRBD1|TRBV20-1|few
CSASGTGEEKLFF
TGCAGTGCCAGTGGGACAGGGGAAGAAAAACTGTTTTTT
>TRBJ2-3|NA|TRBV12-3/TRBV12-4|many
CASSLGVGLGGTDTQYF
TGTGCCAGCAGTTTGGGGGTGGGGCTTGGGGGCACAGATACGCAGTATTTT
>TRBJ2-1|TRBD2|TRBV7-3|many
CASSLRSGSWNEQFF
TGTGCCAGCAGCTTAAGAAGCGGGAGTTGGAATGAGCAGTTCTTC
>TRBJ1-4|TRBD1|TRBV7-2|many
CASSSDRWGTGDEKLFF
TGTGCCAGCAGCTCGGATAGGTGGGGGACAGGGGATGAAAAACTGTTTTTT
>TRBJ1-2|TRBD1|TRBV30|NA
CAWQPDRGGYTF
TGTGCCTGGCAGCCGGACAGGGGCGGCTACACCTTC
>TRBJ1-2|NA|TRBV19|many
CASRVGANYGYTF
TGTGCCAGTAGAGTCGGGGCTAACTATGGCTACACCTTC
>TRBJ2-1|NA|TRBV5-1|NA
CASSLGSWSGDLHEQFF
TGCGCCAGCAGCTTGGGTAGTTGGTCAGGGGACCTCCATGAGCAGTTCTTC
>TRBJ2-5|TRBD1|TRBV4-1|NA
CASSLGTGAVETQYF
TGCGCCAGCAGCCTTGGGACAGGGGCTGTGGAGACCCAGTACTTC
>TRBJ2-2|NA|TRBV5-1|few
CASSLDPTGELFF
TGCGCCAGCAGCTTGGACCCAACCGGGGAGCTGTTTTTT
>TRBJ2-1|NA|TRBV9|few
CATSSGDGNYNEQFF
TGTGCAACGAGTAGTGGGGACGGAAATTACAATGAGCAGTTCTTC
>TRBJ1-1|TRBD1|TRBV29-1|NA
CSVDGGPGGRTEAFF
TGCAGCGTTGATGGCGGCCCAGGGGGTAGGACTGAAGCTTTCTTT
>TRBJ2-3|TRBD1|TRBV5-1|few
CASSIQGASTDTQYF
TGCGCCAGCAGCATACAGGGGGCTAGCACAGATACGCAGTATTTT
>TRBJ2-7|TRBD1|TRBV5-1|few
CASSWGQGVIYEQYF
TGCGCCAGCAGCTGGGGACAGGGGGTAATCTACGAGCAGTACTTC
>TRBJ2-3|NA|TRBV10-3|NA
CAISPTGGADTQYF
TGTGCCATCAGTCCCACAGGGGGGGCAGATACGCAGTATTTT
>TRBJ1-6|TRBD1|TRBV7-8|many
CASSWTGESPLHF
TGTGCCAGCAGCTGGACAGGGGAATCACCCCTCCACTTT
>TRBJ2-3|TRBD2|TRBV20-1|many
CSASLLAAPDTQYF
TGCAGTGCTAGTCTCCTAGCGGCCCCAGATACGCAGTATTTT
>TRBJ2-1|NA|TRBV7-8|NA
CASSLVRGRNLYNEQFF
TGTGCCAGCAGCTTAGTGCGGGGGCGGAACTTATACAATGAGCAGTTCTTC
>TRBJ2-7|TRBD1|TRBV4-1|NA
CASSHERDSSYEQYF
TGCGCCAGCAGCCACGAACGGGACAGCTCCTACGAGCAGTACTTC